This TCR beta chain stems from a study of T cells in Graves' hyperthyroidism and ophthalmopathy. Patients aged 18 to 65 with hyperthyroidism were newly diagnosed, with duration under 2 months. Trimming removed 5 bases from V and 1 base from J, with 12 bases in between. The CDR3 is 15 amino acids. This clonotype was counted at least ten times. RNA transcripts gave rise to amplified TCR beta CDR3 regions. The HTBI primer set served for first-round RT-PCR of the TCR CDR3. TCRdb passed the multiplex PCR reads through MiXCR, listing each CDR3 protein once. This table has around 520,000 distinct CDR3 sequences, 13% to 15% appearing once.

Material: blood. The sequence was collected from a woman younger than 30 with Graves' hyperthyroidism. V is TRBV12-3 or TRBV12-4 and J is TRBJ2-1; tentative D call: TRBD2 (6 bases). The CDR3 DNA follows: TGTGCCAGCAGTCGAGCGGGCGGATCCTACAATGAGCAGTTCTTC. Translated, it gives CASSRAGGSYNEQFF.